The 24 T cell receptor beta chains in this list originate from one sample, sequenced in a study of identical twins. TCRdb fed the 5' RACE reads into MiXCR, producing one record per CDR3 protein. In the table there are about 570,000 distinct CDR3 sequences, over 8.5% of which are singletons. This sample was also put to use in a study of yellow fever vaccine responses in identical twins.

Sequencing was performed on PBMCs. The source is a woman in her late teens or twenties in good health.

This clonotype was counted at least ten times. The V call is TRBV10-3, the J call TRBJ2-2, with no clear D. V was pared by 3 bases and J by 0 bases, with 8 bases between. Germline V gene sequence: CDR1 ENHRY, CDR2 SYGVKD. CDR3 length: 15 residues. CDR3 residues: CAISDSLTNTGELFF. The CDR3 DNA reads as TGTGCCATCAGTGACAGCCTAACGAACACCGGGGAGCTGTTTTTT.

V usage is TRBV29-1 and J usage is TRBJ1-1; 9 bases are shared with TRBD1. CDR3 length: 14 residues. V was clipped by 1 base and J by 8 bases; unmatched bases: 8. In germline, CDR1 is SQVTM, CDR2 ANQGSEA. The CDR3 reads CSVEGTGAPFEAFF. Written as DNA, the CDR3 is TGCAGCGTTGAAGGGACAGGGGCTCCGTTCGAAGCTTTCTTT.

V gene TRBV24-1 combines with J gene TRBJ2-7; TRBD2 matches at 9 bases. The CDR3 is 16 amino acids. Germline loops: CDR1 KGHDR, CDR2 SFDVKD. Trimming took 2 bases from V and 0 from J; bases not matched to a gene: 4. CDR3 coding DNA: TGTGCCACCAGTGATTGGAATAGCGGGAGCTCCTACGAGCAGTACTTC. Translating it yields CATSDWNSGSSYEQYF.

This sequence joins TRBV20-1 and TRBJ2-1, with 8 positions matching TRBD2. Germline-derived CDR1 and CDR2 are DFQATT and SNEGSKA (reference sequence). The CDR3 sequence is 16 residues long. Trimming removed 2 bases from V and 0 bases from J; junction bases left unmatched: 6. The CDR3 DNA reads as TGCAGTGCTAGACCTCTACTAGCGGTCTCCTACAATGAGCAGTTCTTC. This sequence encodes CSARPLLAVSYNEQFF.

Many counts were recorded for this clonotype. The rearrangement joins TRBV9 to TRBJ2-2, with D possibly TRBD2 on 6 matching bases. Germline lookup yields CDR1 SGDLS and CDR2 YYNGEE. This CDR3 has 17 amino acids. Trimming pared 3 bases from V and 7 bases from J, leaving 22 bases between. CDR3 DNA sequence: TGTGCCAGCAGCGCCCAAGGAGTGGCTAGCGTTGGCGGGGAGCTGTTTTTT. Translating it yields CASSAQGVASVGGELFF.

A few counts support this clonotype. DNA for the CDR3: TGTGCCAGCAGTGAGCCGCTGCGACAGGGTTACAATGAGCAGTTCTTC. The encoded protein is CASSEPLRQGYNEQFF. The rearrangement links TRBV25-1 to TRBJ2-1; 7 bases map to TRBD1. Trimming cost V 3 bases and J 4 bases; bases outside gene matches: 9. The CDR3 runs 16 residues. CDR1 and CDR2 from the germline V gene are MGHDK and SYGVNS.

This clonotype was counted at least ten times. The CDR3 reads CASSSRLGRDTDTQYF. CDR3 in DNA: TGTGCCAGCAGCTCCCGACTAGGTCGAGACACAGATACGCAGTATTTT. The V call is TRBV7-6, the J call TRBJ2-3; a weak D match, TRBD2 (6 bases). The germline gives CDR1 SGHVS, CDR2 FNYEAQ. This CDR3 has 16 residues. Trimming pared 4 bases from V and 2 bases from J, leaving 16 bases between.

At least ten counts were recorded for this clonotype. V and J are TRBV24-1 and TRBJ2-1; 14 nucleotides line up with TRBD2. The CDR3 totals 18 residues. Germline V gene lookup returns CDR1 KGHDR and CDR2 SFDVKD. V lost 5 bases to trimming and J lost 0 bases; unmatched junction nucleotides: 5. In DNA form, the CDR3 reads TGTGCCACCAGTGTGACTAGCGGGAGGGCCGACTCCTACAATGAGCAGTTCTTC. Translating gives CATSVTSGRADSYNEQFF.

The table lists this clonotype with many counts. The chain has TRBV12-3 or TRBV12-4 and TRBJ2-2, with 8 bases lining up with TRBD1. The trim removed 10 bases at V and 0 bases at J, leaving 4 bases unmatched. The CDR3 runs to 14 residues. CDR3 sequence reads: CAIDRGPNTGELFF. For the CDR3, the DNA is TGTGCCATAGACAGGGGACCGAACACCGGGGAGCTGTTTTTT.

The genes are TRBV7-9 and TRBJ2-3; no clear D. V lost 3 bases, J lost 2 bases, and 12 bases lay in between. The length of the CDR3 is 15 residues. Per germline, CDR1 SEHNR and CDR2 FQNEAQ (reference sequence). The CDR3, as DNA: TGTGCCAGCAGCTTGGCGGCAGGCGACACAGATACGCAGTATTTT. Protein product: CASSLAAGDTDTQYF.

This clonotype was observed a handful of times. The chain carries TRBV6-1 and TRBJ1-5; no clear D. V lost 2 bases, J lost 6 bases, and 11 bases lay in between. The CDR3 loop spans 14 amino acids. Germline V gives CDR1 MNHNS, CDR2 SASEGT. CDR3 in DNA: TGTGCCAGCAGTGAAAGGCGGCGCAGTCAGCCCCAGCATTTT. Its translation: CASSERRRSQPQHF.

The gene calls are TRBV7-8 and TRBJ2-7, with D unclear. The V end was cut by 1 base, the J end by 5 bases, with 12 bases between. Looked up from germline, CDR1 is SGHVS and CDR2 is FQNEAQ. This CDR3 spans 14 amino acids. CDR3 sequence reads: CASSLGGPPDEQYF. The CDR3 DNA follows: TGTGCCAGCAGCTTAGGAGGACCGCCCGACGAGCAGTACTTC.

At least ten counts were recorded for this clonotype. Relative to the germline gene, one junction end is altered; a read error may explain this. This chain connects TRBV6-1 to TRBJ2-5, with TRBD2 matching over 8 bases. Germline CDR1 is MNHNS and CDR2 is SASEGT. This CDR3 has 14 residues. CDR3 region: CASREAGVGETQYF. CDR3 sequence (DNA): TGTGCCAGCAGAGAAGCGGGAGTCGGCGAGACCCAGTACTTC.

This clonotype was detected a few times. This sequence joins TRBV29-1 and TRBJ2-5, with TRBD1 matching 7 bases. Trimming at V came to 7 bases and at J to 0 bases, leaving 5 bases not matched to a gene. CDR3 length equals 13 residues. CDR1 and CDR2 (germline): SQVTM, ANQGSEA. The CDR3 nucleotides read TGCAGCGGGTCGGGACAGTACCAAGAGACCCAGTACTTC. Protein: CSGSGQYQETQYF.

This clonotype has ten or more counts. This sequence joins TRBV29-1 and TRBJ2-3; 9 bases are a match to TRBD2. Germline CDR1 reads SQVTM; CDR2 reads ANQGSEA. CDR3 length equals 16 residues. The ends lost 6 bases at V and 0 bases at J; junction bases unmatched: 10. DNA of the CDR3: TGCAGCGTGTGGGGGACAACTAGCGGGAGCACAGATACGCAGTATTTT. It codes for CSVWGTTSGSTDTQYF.

The rearrangement uses TRBV12-3 or TRBV12-4 and TRBJ1-5, with 7 bases lining up with TRBD1. The J segment lost 4 bases and the V segment lost 6 bases, leaving 6 bases of the junction unmatched. The CDR3 totals 14 residues. The CDR3: CASSPGTENQPQHF. CDR3 DNA: TGTGCCAGCAGCCCCGGGACAGAAAATCAGCCCCAGCATTTT.

The sample holds a few counts of this clonotype. This chain links TRBV29-1 with TRBJ2-7, with a tentative D call TRBD2 (5 bases). The CDR3 is 12 residues long. Germline CDR1 and CDR2: SQVTM and ANQGSEA. V was shortened by 6 bases and J by 1 base, with 10 bases between the two germline ends. Here the CDR3 reads CSVGVRSYEQYF. The CDR3 nucleotides are TGCAGCGTCGGGGTGCGATCCTACGAGCAGTACTTC.

This clonotype has a count of ten or more. The chain has TRBV29-1 and TRBJ2-3; TRBD2 matches at 7 bases. V dropped 2 bases and J dropped 4; count of bases not matched to a gene: 3. The CDR3 has 13 amino acids. Germline assignment: CDR1 SQVTM and CDR2 ANQGSEA. The CDR3 spells CSVEFLAADTQYF. The CDR3 DNA reads TGCAGCGTTGAATTTCTAGCGGCAGATACGCAGTATTTT.

This clonotype has a count of ten or more. This chain links TRBV18 with TRBJ1-6, with 11 bases fitting TRBD1. V lost 5 bases, J lost 6 bases, and 6 bases stayed unmatched. Per germline, CDR1 KGHSH and CDR2 LQKENI. CDR3 length: 16 residues. CDR3 coding DNA: TGTGCCAGCTCAGGATTGGACAGGGGGCGTAATTCACCCCTCCACTTT. It encodes CASSGLDRGRNSPLHF.

This clonotype has at least ten counts. The chain carries TRBV12-3 or TRBV12-4 and TRBJ2-7; D is possibly TRBD1 (6 bases). This CDR3 comprises 16 residues. V was trimmed by 5 bases and J by 3 bases, leaving 20 bases between them. The CDR3 DNA sequence: TGTGCCAGCAGTGATGGAGCTGAAACAGGGAACTACGAGCAGTACTTC. Protein product: CASSDGAETGNYEQYF.

V is TRBV6-2 or TRBV6-3 and J is TRBJ1-5; TRBD1 matches 9 bases. The CDR3 length is 16 residues. With V trimmed by 2 bases and J by 6 bases, 8 bases remained unmatched. CDR1 is MNHEY, CDR2 SVGEGT, per germline. This chain's CDR3 is CASSYETGGSGQPQHF. Written as DNA, the CDR3 is TGTGCCAGCAGTTACGAGACAGGGGGAAGTGGTCAGCCCCAGCATTTT.

In this sample, this clonotype turned up a few times. V gene TRBV3-1 combines with J gene TRBJ2-6; D is unclear. The CDR3 has 16 residues. Per the germline V gene, CDR1 is LGHDT and CDR2 is YNNKEL (reference sequence). Trimming removed 3 bases from V and 4 bases from J, with 13 bases in between. CDR3 nucleotide sequence: TGTGCCAGCAGCCAGCTGGGTTCCCAAGGGGCCAACGTCCTGACTTTC. Amino acid sequence: CASSQLGSQGANVLTF.

V is TRBV2 and J is TRBJ2-5; TRBD2 is a possible D gene (6 bases). This CDR3 has 13 amino acids. Trimming took off 4 bases at V and 5 bases at J, with 11 bases between the two ends. Germline loops: CDR1 SNHLY, CDR2 FYNNEI. Written as DNA, the CDR3 is TGTGCCAGCAGTGGCGGGGTTCGGGAGACCCAGTACTTC. Amino acid sequence: CASSGGVRETQYF.

This clonotype was seen at least ten times. The chain combines TRBV20-1 with TRBJ2-2; D uncertain. CDR1 and CDR2 from the germline V gene are DFQATT and SNEGSKA (reference sequence). The ends were cut back, 3 bases at V and 5 bases at J, with 10 bases in the middle. This CDR3 contains 13 residues. CDR3 nucleotides: TGCAGTGCTAGGGTAGGGCGGACCGGGGAGCTGTTTTTT. It yields the protein CSARVGRTGELFF.